This TCR beta chain was recovered during a study of vaccination and CD4 T cells after COVID-19. Study summary: After vaccination, a few convalescent patients were sampled at day 14 and at days 161 to 241.

Cultured CD4+ T-cell DNA underwent Oncomine TCR Beta short-read sequencing. TCRdb recomputed calls from the PCR reads with MiXCR, one row per CDR3 protein. The data show about 18,000 distinct CDR3 sequences, roughly 50% seen once. This CDR3 contains 12 residues. The ends were cut back, 0 bases at V and 8 bases at J, with 7 bases in the middle. The V gene's germline CDR1 is SGHTA and CDR2 FQGNSA. Time point meaning: late sampling 161 to 241 days after vaccination in three convalescent patients. Stated treatment: roughly ten-day PBMC culture with coronavirus spike peptide pools or control peptides (ViraFEST assay). Half the medium was replaced with fresh IL-2 medium on days 3 and 7. As for this clonotype: The antigen is undetermined.

The V and J genes are TRBV7-2 and TRBJ1-2, with a weak D call TRBD1 (6 bases). The sample was CD4+ T cells from blood, cultured in vitro, taken about 7 months after SARS-CoV-2 vaccination. The TCR originated in a human donor who had recovered from COVID-19. The CDR3 loop is CASSLAGQGYTF. The CDR3 bases are TGTGCCAGCAGCTTAGCTGGACAGGGCTACACCTTC.